This TCR beta chain was retrieved from a study of T cell repertoires in cytomegalovirus infection. TCRdb fed the reads into MiXCR, producing one record per CDR3 protein. The data contain roughly 280,000 distinct CDR3 sequences, roughly 15% of them seen just once; the ten biggest clones take up 7.5% to 10%. This clonotype was observed at least ten times. Sequenced material: PBMCs. The receptor was derived from a human donor in good health (CMV status not recorded). Some clones in this sample may be carry-over from other donors' samples.

The CDR3 here is CSVGGDTEETQYF. CDR3 DNA: TGCAGCGTTGGAGGAGACACCGAAGAGACCCAGTACTTC. The gene calls are TRBV29-1 and TRBJ2-5; no clear D. Germline loops: CDR1 SQVTM, CDR2 ANQGSEA. V lost 4 bases and J lost 3, with 12 bases in between. CDR3 length: 13 residues.